The 11 T cell receptor beta chains below all came from one sample that was sequenced in a study of blood T cell repertoires in COVID-19. TCRdb keeps only in-frame clones here, not all; method: immunoSEQ multiplex PCR. The repertoire holds roughly 140,000 clones, with 80% as singletons. Sequencing used peripheral blood. All receptors derive from a man aged 70-80 years who had recovered from COVID-19.

The chain recombines TRBV19 with TRBJ2-3; TRBD2 is a possible D gene (6 bases). CDR3 size: 15 residues. CDR1 and CDR2 (germline): LNHDA, SQIVND (reference sequence). V was trimmed by 7 bases and J by 3 bases, leaving 17 bases between them. CDR3 loop: CASTMRDALTDTQYF. CDR3 nucleotides: TGTGCCAGTACAATGCGGGACGCCCTTACAGATACGCAGTATTTT.

This chain links TRBV3-1 (or the pseudogene TRBV3-2) with TRBJ2-1, with TRBD2 matching 10 bases. V gave up 7 bases and J gave up 7 bases; unmatched junction bases: 7. The CDR3 runs to 14 residues. Germline CDR1 and CDR2: LGHDT and YNNKEL (reference sequence). The CDR3 DNA reads as TGTGCCAGCAATCCTAGCGGGAGAGGGAATGAGCAGTTCTTC. Translated: CASNPSGRGNEQFF.

This CDR3 is CSVDDEVYNEQFF. The DNA for the CDR3 is TGCAGCGTTGATGATGAGGTCTACAATGAGCAGTTCTTC. V usage is TRBV29-1 and J usage is TRBJ2-1; unclear D gene. CDR1 and CDR2 from the germline V gene are SQVTM and ANQGSEA. V was cut by 3 bases and J by 3 bases, with 9 bases left in between. The CDR3 runs to 13 residues.

V usage is TRBV12-5 and J usage is TRBJ2-5, with D possibly being TRBD1 (5 bases). Germline assignment: CDR1 LGHNT and CDR2 FRNRAP. Between the trimmed V and J ends, which lost 3 bases and 7 bases, there was a span of 6 bases. The CDR3 contains 11 residues. The CDR3 DNA is TGTGCTAGTGGTTTAAGGGGGACCCAGTACTTC. Its protein is CASGLRGTQYF. The full variable domain, rest sourced from reference TRBV12-5 and TRBJ2-5, is DARVTQTPRHKVTEMGQEVTMRCQPILGHNTVFWYRQTMMQGLELLAYFRNRAPLDDSGMPKDRFSAEMPDATLATLKIQPSEPRDSAVYFCASGLRGTQYFGPGTRLLVL.

The genes are TRBV7-2 and TRBJ1-2; D remains ambiguous. The CDR3 runs to 13 residues. CDR1 is SGHTA and CDR2 is FQGNSA in the germline V gene. Trimming removed 5 bases at V and 0 bases at J, with 7 bases between. The CDR3 loop reads CASSLQSNYGYTF. The CDR3 region has the DNA TGTGCCAGCAGCCTGCAGTCTAACTATGGCTACACCTTC. The full variable domain, its missing parts supplied by reference TRBV7-2 and TRBJ1-2, is GAGVSQSPSNKVTEKGKDVELRCDPISGHTALYWYRQSLGQGLEFLIYFQGNSAPDKSGLPSDRFSAERTGGSVSTLTIQRTQQEDSAVYLCASSLQSNYGYTFGSGTRLTVV.

The gene calls are TRBV5-8 and TRBJ2-1; D may be TRBD2 (7 bases). V was cut by 2 bases and J by 5 bases, with 14 bases left in between. Germline CDR1 is SGHTS and CDR2 is YDEGEE. The CDR3 covers 15 residues. CDR3 region: CASSFWTRGNNEQFF. The CDR3 region has the DNA TGTGCCAGCAGCTTTTGGACTAGGGGGAACAATGAGCAGTTCTTC. The entire variable domain, with the rest obtained from reference TRBV5-8 and TRBJ2-1, is as follows: EAGVTQSPTHLIKTRGQQATLRCSPISGHTSVYWYQQALGLGLQFLLWYDEGEERNRGNFPPRFSGRQFPNYSSELNVNALELEDSALYLCASSFWTRGNNEQFFGPGTRLTVL.

V usage is TRBV19 and J usage is TRBJ2-4; TRBD2 aligns across 9 bases. Losses at the gene ends were 6 bases for V and 1 base for J; bases not matched to a gene: 10. The germline CDR1 and CDR2 sequences are LNHDA and SQIVND (reference sequence). The CDR3 consists of 17 residues. This CDR3 reads CASSELAGDGAKNIQYF. CDR3 nucleotides: TGTGCCAGTAGCGAGTTAGCGGGGGATGGGGCCAAAAACATTCAGTACTTC.

V gene TRBV19 combines with J gene TRBJ1-1; 11 nucleotides align to TRBD1. This CDR3 has 16 amino acids. Germline CDR1 reads LNHDA; CDR2 reads SQIVND (reference sequence). With V trimmed by 3 bases and J by 2 bases, 5 bases remained unmatched. CDR3 sequence: CASSITGTGGNTEAFF. CDR3 nucleotide sequence: TGTGCCAGTAGTATCACGGGGACAGGGGGAAACACTGAAGCTTTCTTT. The full variable domain, with the rest looked up from reference TRBV19 and TRBJ1-1, is DGGITQSPKYLFRKEGQNVTLSCEQNLNHDAMYWYRQDPGQGLRLIYYSQIVNDFQKGDIAEGYSVSREKKESFPLTVTSAQKNPTAFYLCASSITGTGGNTEAFFGQGTRLTVV.

Here the CDR3 reads CAISESKGPGTEAFF. As DNA, the CDR3 is TGTGCCATCAGTGAGTCGAAGGGGCCGGGCACTGAAGCTTTCTTT. The chain recombines TRBV10-3 with TRBJ1-1; maybe TRBD1 (5 bases). The CDR3 loop spans 15 amino acids. Trimming removed 0 bases at V and 4 bases at J, with 12 bases between. Per the germline V gene, CDR1 is ENHRY and CDR2 is SYGVKD.

The V call is TRBV19, the J call TRBJ2-1, with 7 bases matching TRBD2. There are 14 residues in the CDR3. Germline CDR1 is LNHDA and CDR2 is SQIVND (reference sequence). Germline trimming cut 9 bases from V and 3 bases from J; bases unmatched to any gene: 8. CDR3 sequence reads: CASQPGLHYNEQFF. The CDR3 DNA sequence: TGTGCCAGCCAACCGGGACTACACTACAATGAGCAGTTCTTC.

This chain uses TRBV10-3 with TRBJ2-1; 10 bases are shared with TRBD2. CDR1 ENHRY and CDR2 SYGVKD come from the germline V gene. The CDR3 consists of 18 residues. J gave up 4 bases and V 4 bases, and 13 bases lay outside the gene matches. The CDR3 reads CAISGLAGKTTGYNEQFF. CDR3 DNA sequence: TGTGCCATCAGTGGACTAGCGGGCAAAACCACGGGGTACAATGAGCAGTTCTTC.